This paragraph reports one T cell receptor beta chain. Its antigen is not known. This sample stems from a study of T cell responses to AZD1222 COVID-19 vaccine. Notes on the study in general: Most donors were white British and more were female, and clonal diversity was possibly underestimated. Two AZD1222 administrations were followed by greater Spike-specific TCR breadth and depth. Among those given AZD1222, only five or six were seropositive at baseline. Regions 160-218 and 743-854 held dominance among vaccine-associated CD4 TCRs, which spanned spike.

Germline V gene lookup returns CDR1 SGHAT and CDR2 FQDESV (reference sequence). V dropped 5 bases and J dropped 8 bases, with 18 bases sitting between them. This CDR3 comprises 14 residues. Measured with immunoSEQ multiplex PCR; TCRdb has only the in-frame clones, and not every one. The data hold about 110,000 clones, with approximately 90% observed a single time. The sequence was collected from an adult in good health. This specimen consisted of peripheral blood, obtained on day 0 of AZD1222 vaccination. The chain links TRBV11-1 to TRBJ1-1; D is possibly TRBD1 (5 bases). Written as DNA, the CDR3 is TGTGCCAGCAGCCGACTGGGGGGATTCGGGGAAGCTTTCTTT. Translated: CASSRLGGFGEAFF.